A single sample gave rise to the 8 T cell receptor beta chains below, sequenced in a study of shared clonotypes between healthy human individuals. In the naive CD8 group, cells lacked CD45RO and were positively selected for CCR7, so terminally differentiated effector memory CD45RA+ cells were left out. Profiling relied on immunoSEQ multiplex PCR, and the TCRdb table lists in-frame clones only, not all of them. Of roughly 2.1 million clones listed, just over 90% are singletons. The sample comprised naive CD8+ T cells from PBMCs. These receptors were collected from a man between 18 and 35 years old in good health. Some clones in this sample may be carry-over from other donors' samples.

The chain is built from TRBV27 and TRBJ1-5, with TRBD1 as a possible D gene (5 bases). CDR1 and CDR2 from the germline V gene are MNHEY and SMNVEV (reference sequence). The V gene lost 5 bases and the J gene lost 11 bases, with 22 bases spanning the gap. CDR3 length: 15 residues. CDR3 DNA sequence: TGTGCCAGCAGTCCACGCTCGGGACGGTCCGTGTCCCAGCATTTT. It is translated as CASSPRSGRSVSQHF.

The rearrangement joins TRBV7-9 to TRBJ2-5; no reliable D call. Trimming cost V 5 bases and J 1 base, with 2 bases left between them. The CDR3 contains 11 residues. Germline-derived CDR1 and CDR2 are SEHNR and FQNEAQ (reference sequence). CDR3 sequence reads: CASSRQETQYF. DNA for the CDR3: TGTGCCAGCAGCCGCCAAGAGACCCAGTACTTC.

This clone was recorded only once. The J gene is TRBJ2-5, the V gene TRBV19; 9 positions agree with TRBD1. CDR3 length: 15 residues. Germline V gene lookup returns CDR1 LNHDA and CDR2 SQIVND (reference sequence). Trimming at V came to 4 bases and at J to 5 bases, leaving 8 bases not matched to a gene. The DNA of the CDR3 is TGTGCCAGTAGTACCCGACAGGGGGTTGAGGAGACCCAGTACTTC. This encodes CASSTRQGVEETQYF.

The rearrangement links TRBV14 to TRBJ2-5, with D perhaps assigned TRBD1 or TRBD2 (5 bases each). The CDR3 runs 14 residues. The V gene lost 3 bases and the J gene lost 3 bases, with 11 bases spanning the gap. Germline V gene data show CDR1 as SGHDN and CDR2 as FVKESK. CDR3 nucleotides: TGTGCCAGCAGCCACTTTGGGGGAGAAGAGACCCAGTACTTC. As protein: CASSHFGGEETQYF.

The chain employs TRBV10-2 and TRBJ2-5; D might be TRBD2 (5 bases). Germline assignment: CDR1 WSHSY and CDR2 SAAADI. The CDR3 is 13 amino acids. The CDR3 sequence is CGSEDRTGETQYF. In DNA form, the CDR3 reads TGCGGGAGTGAGGACCGCACGGGGGAGACCCAGTACTTC.

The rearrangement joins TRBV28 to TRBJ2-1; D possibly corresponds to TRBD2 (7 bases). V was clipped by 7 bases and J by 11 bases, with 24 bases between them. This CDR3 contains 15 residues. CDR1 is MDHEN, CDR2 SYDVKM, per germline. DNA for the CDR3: TGTGCCAGCACCACGGTGTCTGTTTGGGGGGGCCAGCAGTTCTTC. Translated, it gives CASTTVSVWGGQQFF. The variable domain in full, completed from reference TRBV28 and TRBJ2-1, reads DVKVTQSSRYLVKRTGEKVFLECVQDMDHENMFWYRQDPGLGLRLIYFSYDVKMKEKGDIPEGYSVSREKKERFSLILESASTNQTSMYLCASTTVSVWGGQQFFGPGTRLTVL.

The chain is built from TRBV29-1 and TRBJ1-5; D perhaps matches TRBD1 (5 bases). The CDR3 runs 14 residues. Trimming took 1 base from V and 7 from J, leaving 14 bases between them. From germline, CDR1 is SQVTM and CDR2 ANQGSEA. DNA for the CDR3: TGCAGCGTTGAAGGGGGCCAGGGAGGGCAGCCCCAGCATTTT. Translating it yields CSVEGGQGGQPQHF.

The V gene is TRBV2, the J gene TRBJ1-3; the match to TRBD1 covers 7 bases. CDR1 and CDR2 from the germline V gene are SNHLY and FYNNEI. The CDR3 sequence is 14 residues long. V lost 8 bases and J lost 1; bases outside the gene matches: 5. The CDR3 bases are TGTGCCAGCTTTTCGGGACAGTCTGGAAACACCATATATTTT. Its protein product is CASFSGQSGNTIYF. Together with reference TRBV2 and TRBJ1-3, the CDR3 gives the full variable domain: EPEVTQTPSHQVTQMGQEVILRCVPISNHLYFYWYRQILGQKVEFLVSFYNNEISEKSEIFDDQFSVERPDGSNFTLKIRSTKLEDSAMYFCASFSGQSGNTIYFGEGSWLTVV.